The sequence of this T cell receptor (beta chain) was determined in a study of graft-versus-host responses after intestinal transplantation. Study-level results: Allografts of one patient group, those with graft-donor T cell macrochimerism, had high graft-versus-host to host-versus-graft clonal ratios. The marrow of recipients harbored GvH clones, and ileum or blood showed some of them first.

Comments on this clone: The antigen remains undetermined.

The CDR3 runs 18 residues. Losses at the gene ends were 5 bases for V and 1 base for J; bases not matched to a gene: 13. Looked up from germline, CDR1 is MDHEN and CDR2 is SYDVKM. Clones were sequenced by immunoSEQ multiplex PCR, and TCRdb holds only the in-frame ones, with some missing. The profile shows about 39,000 clones, around 96% of them singletons. Sequencing used unstimulated CD8+ T cells sorted from spleen or lymph node cells, obtained before transplant. The TCR originated in a human donor who was the organ donor for an intestinal transplant. V is TRBV28 and J is TRBJ2-1, with TRBD1 matching 8 bases. The CDR3 nucleotides are TGTGCCAGCAGTACAGGGGACAGGACAACCCTATCCTACAATGAGCAGTTCTTC. This sequence encodes CASSTGDRTTLSYNEQFF.